These T cell receptor beta chains were read from a single sample in a study of cytomegalovirus exposure and HLA in healthy donors. Sequencing used immunoSEQ multiplex PCR; TCRdb keeps in-frame clones, though not all of them. Of more than 200,000 clones listed, around 91% are singletons. The sequenced sample was PBMCs. These receptor sequences come from a woman aged 25 to 39 in good health and CMV-seronegative. The CDR3 runs from the conserved cysteine through the conserved F or W. A D gene is named only where the DNA matches it firmly. Only part of the rows carry a size: once, few, many, or a class if the clone is expanded.

CDR3 protein	CDR3 DNA	J gene	clone size	V gene	D gene
CASRSGASSYNEQFF	TGTGCCAGCAGATCAGGGGCATCCTCCTACAATGAGCAGTTCTTC	TRBJ2-1	-	TRBV6-5	-
CASSLTSGTHNEQFF	TGTGCCAGCAGTCTTACTAGCGGGACCCACAATGAGCAGTTCTTC	TRBJ2-1	-	TRBV7-9	TRBD2
CASSLESGYGQETQYF	TGTGCCAGCAGCTTAGAAAGCGGTTACGGGCAAGAGACCCAGTACTTC	TRBJ2-5	-	TRBV11-3	-
CASHNEGEGAITEAFF	TGTGCCAGCCACAACGAAGGTGAGGGGGCGATCACTGAAGCTTTCTTT	TRBJ1-1	-	TRBV2	TRBD1
CASSLDVADNEQFF	TGTGCCAGCAGCTTAGATGTTGCGGACAATGAGCAGTTCTTC	TRBJ2-1	-	TRBV7-2	-
CASSLEAGTNNEQFF	TGTGCCAGCAGCTTAGAGGCAGGGACCAACAATGAGCAGTTCTTC	TRBJ2-1	-	TRBV7-8	-
CASSLVSPSVSYEQYF	TGTGCCAGCAGCTTAGTTTCTCCGTCAGTCTCCTACGAGCAGTACTTC	TRBJ2-7	-	TRBV11-2	-
CASSLWGNYGYTF	TGTGCCAGCAGCTTGTGGGGAAACTATGGCTACACCTTC	TRBJ1-2	-	TRBV5-8	-
CASSFGVENTEAFF	TGTGCCAGCAGCTTCGGCGTCGAGAACACTGAAGCTTTCTTT	TRBJ1-1	-	TRBV7-9	-
CASSPRGTGFSGANVLTF	TGTGCCAGCAGTCCCCGTGGGACAGGGTTTTCTGGGGCCAACGTCCTGACTTTC	TRBJ2-6	once	TRBV5-6	TRBD1
CASSQDGGGDYEQYF	TGCGCCAGCAGCCAAGATGGGGGAGGAGACTACGAGCAGTACTTC	TRBJ2-7	-	TRBV4-3	-
CASSLALRQGSYNEQFF	TGTGCCAGCAGCTTAGCGCTCCGGCAAGGGTCCTACAATGAGCAGTTCTTC	TRBJ2-1	-	TRBV7-2	-
CSARAGANQPQHF	TGCAGCGCGAGGGCAGGGGCAAATCAGCCCCAGCATTTT	TRBJ1-5	-	TRBV29-1	-
CASSPLSPISGGPNEQYF	TGTGCCAGCTCACCACTCTCCCCTATTTCGGGAGGGCCCAACGAGCAGTACTTC	TRBJ2-7	-	TRBV18	TRBD2
CASSLEAYEQYF	TGTGCCAGCAGCTTAGAAGCCTACGAGCAGTACTTC	TRBJ2-7	-	TRBV11-2	-
CASSHPGSYGYTF	TGTGCCAGCTCTCATCCAGGAAGCTATGGCTACACCTTC	TRBJ1-2	once	TRBV18	-
CASSPIYEQYF	TGTGCCAGCAGTCCCATCTACGAGCAGTACTTC	TRBJ2-7	few	TRBV2	-
CASSAASGTYEQYF	TGTGCCAGTAGTGCGGCTAGCGGGACCTACGAGCAGTACTTC	TRBJ2-7	-	TRBV19	TRBD2
CASSLTGGLSREQYF	TGTGCCAGCAGCTTAACAGGGGGCTTAAGTCGTGAGCAGTACTTC	TRBJ2-7	-	TRBV7-6	TRBD1
CASSQEGQGGELFF	TGCGCCAGCAGCCAAGAGGGGCAGGGCGGGGAGCTGTTTTTT	TRBJ2-2	-	TRBV4-1	-
CASSLEGSRGQPQHF	TGTGCCAGCAGCTTAGAGGGCTCAAGGGGTCAGCCCCAGCATTTT	TRBJ1-5	once	TRBV11-2	-
CASSGSHYEQYF	TGTGCCAGCAGTGGCTCCCACTACGAGCAGTACTTC	TRBJ2-7	-	TRBV6-1	-
CASSSQGADFNEQFF	TGTGCCAGCAGCTCCCAGGGGGCGGACTTCAATGAGCAGTTCTTC	TRBJ2-1	-	TRBV7-9	TRBD1
CAWRTGASNQPQHF	TGTGCCTGGCGGACGGGGGCGAGCAATCAGCCCCAGCATTTT	TRBJ1-5	-	TRBV30	-
CASSPRQGDGYTF	TGTGCCAGCAGCCCCCGTCAGGGTGATGGCTACACCTTC	TRBJ1-2	-	TRBV9	-
CASSRDGQETQYF	TGTGCCAGCAGCCGCGACGGGCAAGAGACCCAGTACTTC	TRBJ2-5	-	TRBV7-3	-
CASSTRTGSEQYF	TGTGCCAGCAGCACTCGAACAGGGAGCGAGCAGTACTTC	TRBJ2-7	-	TRBV7-9	-
CASRLGRSGTQYF	TGTGCCAGCAGGCTAGGACGTTCAGGGACCCAGTACTTC	TRBJ2-5	-	TRBV6-5	-
CASSGASQETQYF	TGCGCCAGCAGTGGAGCATCCCAAGAGACCCAGTACTTC	TRBJ2-5	-	TRBV5-1	-
CASSEKGGTIAEAFF	TGTGCCAGCAGTGAAAAGGGGGGGACGATCGCTGAAGCTTTCTTT	TRBJ1-1	-	TRBV2	-